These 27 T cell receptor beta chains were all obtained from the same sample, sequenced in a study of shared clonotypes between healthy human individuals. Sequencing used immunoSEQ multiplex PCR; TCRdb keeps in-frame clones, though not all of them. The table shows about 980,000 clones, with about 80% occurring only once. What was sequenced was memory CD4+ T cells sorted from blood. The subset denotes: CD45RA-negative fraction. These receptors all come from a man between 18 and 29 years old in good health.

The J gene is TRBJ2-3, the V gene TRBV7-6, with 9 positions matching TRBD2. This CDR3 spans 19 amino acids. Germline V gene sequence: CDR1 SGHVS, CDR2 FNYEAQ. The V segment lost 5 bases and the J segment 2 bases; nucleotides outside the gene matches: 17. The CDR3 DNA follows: TGTGCCAGCAGCCCGGGAAGGCAACAGCGGGGGGCTTACACAGATACGCAGTATTTT. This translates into CASSPGRQQRGAYTDTQYF.

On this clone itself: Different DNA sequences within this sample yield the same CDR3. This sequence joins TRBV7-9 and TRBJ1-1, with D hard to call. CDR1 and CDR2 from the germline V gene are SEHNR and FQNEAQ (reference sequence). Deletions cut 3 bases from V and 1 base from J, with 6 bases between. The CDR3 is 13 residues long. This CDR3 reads CASSLSSNTEAFF. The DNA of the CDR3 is TGTGCCAGCAGCTTGAGCTCGAACACTGAAGCTTTCTTT.

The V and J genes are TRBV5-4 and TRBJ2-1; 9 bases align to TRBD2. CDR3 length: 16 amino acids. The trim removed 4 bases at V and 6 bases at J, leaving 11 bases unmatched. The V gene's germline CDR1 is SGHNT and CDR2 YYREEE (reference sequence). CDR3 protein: CASSALGSGRGNEQFF. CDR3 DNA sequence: TGTGCCAGCAGCGCTTTGGGTAGCGGGAGAGGCAATGAGCAGTTCTTC.

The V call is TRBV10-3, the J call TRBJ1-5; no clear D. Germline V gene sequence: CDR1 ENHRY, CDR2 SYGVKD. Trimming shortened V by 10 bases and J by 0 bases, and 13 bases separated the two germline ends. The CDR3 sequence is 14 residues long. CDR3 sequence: CATTSGFSNQPQHF. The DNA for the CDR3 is TGTGCCACAACCTCGGGCTTTAGCAATCAGCCCCAGCATTTT.

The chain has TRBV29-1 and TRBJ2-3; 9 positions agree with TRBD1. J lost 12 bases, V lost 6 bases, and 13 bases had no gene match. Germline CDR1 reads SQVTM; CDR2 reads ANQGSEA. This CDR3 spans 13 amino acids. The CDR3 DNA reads TGCAGCGTCGGGACAGGGACGAGGGGATCACAGTATTTT. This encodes CSVGTGTRGSQYF.

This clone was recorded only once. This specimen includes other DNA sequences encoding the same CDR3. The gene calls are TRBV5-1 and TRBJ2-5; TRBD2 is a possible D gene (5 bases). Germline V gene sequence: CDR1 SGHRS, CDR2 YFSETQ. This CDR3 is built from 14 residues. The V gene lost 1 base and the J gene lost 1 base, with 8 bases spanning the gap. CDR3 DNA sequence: TGCGCCAGCAGCTTGCTCGCGGGCCAAGAGACCCAGTACTTC. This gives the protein CASSLLAGQETQYF.

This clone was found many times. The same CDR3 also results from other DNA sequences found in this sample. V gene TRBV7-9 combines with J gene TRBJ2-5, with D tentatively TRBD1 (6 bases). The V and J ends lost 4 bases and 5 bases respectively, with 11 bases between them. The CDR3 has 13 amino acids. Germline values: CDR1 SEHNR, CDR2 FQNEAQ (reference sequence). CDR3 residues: CASSSGQWETQYF. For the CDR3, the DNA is TGTGCCAGCAGCTCAGGACAGTGGGAGACCCAGTACTTC.

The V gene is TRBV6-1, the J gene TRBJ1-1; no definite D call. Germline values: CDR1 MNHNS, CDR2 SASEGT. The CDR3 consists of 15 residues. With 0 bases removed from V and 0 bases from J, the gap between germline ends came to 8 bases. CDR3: CASSEAAPVNTEAFF. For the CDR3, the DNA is TGTGCCAGCAGTGAAGCAGCTCCGGTGAACACTGAAGCTTTCTTT.

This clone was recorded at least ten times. The CDR3 DNA is TGTGCCAGCAGTTTGGGGCGAGATAGCAATCAGCCCCAGCATTTT. Translating gives CASSLGRDSNQPQHF. The rearrangement uses TRBV28 and TRBJ1-5, with D possibly being TRBD1 (5 bases). The germline CDR1 and CDR2 sequences are MDHEN and SYDVKM. This CDR3 comprises 15 residues. V dropped 3 bases and J dropped 0 bases, with 9 bases sitting between them.

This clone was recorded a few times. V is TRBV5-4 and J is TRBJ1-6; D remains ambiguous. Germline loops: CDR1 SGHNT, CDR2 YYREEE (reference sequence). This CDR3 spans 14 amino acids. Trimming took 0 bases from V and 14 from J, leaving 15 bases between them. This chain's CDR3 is CASSLEGAKGALHF. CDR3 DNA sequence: TGTGCCAGCAGCTTGGAAGGCGCCAAGGGAGCCCTCCACTTT.

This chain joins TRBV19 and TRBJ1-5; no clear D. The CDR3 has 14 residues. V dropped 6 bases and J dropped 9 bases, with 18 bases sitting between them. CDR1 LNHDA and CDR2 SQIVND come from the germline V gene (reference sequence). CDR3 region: CASRTNGEVVPQHF. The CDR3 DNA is TGTGCCAGTAGAACCAACGGGGAGGTTGTGCCCCAGCATTTT. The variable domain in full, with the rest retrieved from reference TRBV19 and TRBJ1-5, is DGGITQSPKYLFRKEGQNVTLSCEQNLNHDAMYWYRQDPGQGLRLIYYSQIVNDFQKGDIAEGYSVSREKKESFPLTVTSAQKNPTAFYLCASRTNGEVVPQHFGDGTRLSIL.

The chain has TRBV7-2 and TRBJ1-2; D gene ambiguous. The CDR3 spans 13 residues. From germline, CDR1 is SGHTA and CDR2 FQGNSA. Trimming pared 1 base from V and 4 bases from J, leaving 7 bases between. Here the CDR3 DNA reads TGTGCCAGCAGCTTAGAGTTTTCCTATGGCTACACCTTC. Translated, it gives CASSLEFSYGYTF.

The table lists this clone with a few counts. This CDR3 is CASSPSEVEVNYGYTF. CDR3 in DNA: TGTGCCAGCTCACCTTCGGAAGTGGAAGTTAACTATGGCTACACCTTC. This chain connects TRBV18 to TRBJ1-2, with D uncertain. This CDR3 region has 16 residues. The germline V and J ends were trimmed by 3 bases and 1 base, with 15 bases remaining between them. The germline V gene encodes CDR1 KGHSH and CDR2 LQKENI.

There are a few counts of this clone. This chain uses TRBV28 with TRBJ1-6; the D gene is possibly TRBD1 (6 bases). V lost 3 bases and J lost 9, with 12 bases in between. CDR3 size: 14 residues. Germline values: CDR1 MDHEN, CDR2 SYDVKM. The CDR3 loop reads CASSLWDMGSPLHF. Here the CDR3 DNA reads TGTGCCAGCAGTTTGTGGGACATGGGTTCACCCCTCCACTTT.

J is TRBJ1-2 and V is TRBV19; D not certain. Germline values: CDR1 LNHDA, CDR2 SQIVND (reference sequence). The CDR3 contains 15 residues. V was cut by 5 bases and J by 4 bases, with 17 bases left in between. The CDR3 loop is CASSPLLGPSYGYTF. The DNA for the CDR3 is TGTGCCAGTAGTCCTCTTTTAGGACCTAGCTATGGCTACACCTTC.

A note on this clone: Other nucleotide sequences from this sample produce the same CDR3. DNA for the CDR3: TGTGCCAGCAGCGTCAGGGGTTACTATGGCTACACCTTC. Translating gives CASSVRGYYGYTF. J is TRBJ1-2 and V is TRBV11-2; weak D call: TRBD1 (6 bases). The CDR3 loop spans 13 amino acids. The V end was cut by 5 bases, the J end by 3 bases, with 10 bases between. Germline V gene sequence: CDR1 SGHAT, CDR2 FQNNGV.

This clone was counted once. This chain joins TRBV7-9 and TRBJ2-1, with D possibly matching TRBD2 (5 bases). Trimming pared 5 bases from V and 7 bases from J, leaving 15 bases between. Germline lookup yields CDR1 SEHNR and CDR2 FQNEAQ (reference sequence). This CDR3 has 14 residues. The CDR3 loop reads CASSNGAGGNEQFF. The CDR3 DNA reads TGTGCCAGCAGCAACGGCGCGGGCGGGAATGAGCAGTTCTTC.

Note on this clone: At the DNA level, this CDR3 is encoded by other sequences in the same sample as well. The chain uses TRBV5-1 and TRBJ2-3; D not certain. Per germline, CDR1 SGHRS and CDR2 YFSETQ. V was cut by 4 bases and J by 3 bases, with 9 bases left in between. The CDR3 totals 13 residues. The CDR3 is CASSLGPTDTQYF. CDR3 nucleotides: TGCGCCAGCAGCCTCGGACCTACAGATACGCAGTATTTT.

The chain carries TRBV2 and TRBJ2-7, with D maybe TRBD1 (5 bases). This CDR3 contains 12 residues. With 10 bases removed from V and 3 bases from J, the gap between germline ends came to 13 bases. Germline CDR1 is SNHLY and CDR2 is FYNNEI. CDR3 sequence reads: CAIRQLSYEQYF. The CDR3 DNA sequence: TGTGCCATCCGACAGTTAAGCTACGAGCAGTACTTC.

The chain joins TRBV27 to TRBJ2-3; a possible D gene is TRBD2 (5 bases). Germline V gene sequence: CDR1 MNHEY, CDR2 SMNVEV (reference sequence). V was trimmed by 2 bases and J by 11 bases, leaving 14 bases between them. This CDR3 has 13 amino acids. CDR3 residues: CASSLGVTEGQYF. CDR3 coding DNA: TGTGCCAGCAGTTTAGGAGTTACTGAGGGGCAGTATTTT.

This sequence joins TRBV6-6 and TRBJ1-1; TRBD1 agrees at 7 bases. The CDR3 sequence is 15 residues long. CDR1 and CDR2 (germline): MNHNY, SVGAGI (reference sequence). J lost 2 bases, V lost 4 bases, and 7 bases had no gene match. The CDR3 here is CASSSGTAQNTEAFF. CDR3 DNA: TGTGCCAGCAGTTCGGGGACAGCCCAAAACACTGAAGCTTTCTTT.

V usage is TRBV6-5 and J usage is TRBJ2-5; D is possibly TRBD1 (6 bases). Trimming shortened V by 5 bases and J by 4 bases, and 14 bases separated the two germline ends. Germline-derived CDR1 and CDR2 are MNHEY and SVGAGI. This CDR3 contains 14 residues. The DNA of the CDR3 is TGTGCCAGCAGTCTAAGCGGACAGCCAGAGACCCAGTACTTC. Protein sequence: CASSLSGQPETQYF.

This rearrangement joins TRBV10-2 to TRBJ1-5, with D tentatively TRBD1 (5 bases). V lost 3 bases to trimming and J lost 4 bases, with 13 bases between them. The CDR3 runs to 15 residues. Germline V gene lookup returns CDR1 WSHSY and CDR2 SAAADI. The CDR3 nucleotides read TGCGCCAGCAGTGACAGGGTCGGAGGTAATCAGCCCCAGCATTTT. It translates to CASSDRVGGNQPQHF.

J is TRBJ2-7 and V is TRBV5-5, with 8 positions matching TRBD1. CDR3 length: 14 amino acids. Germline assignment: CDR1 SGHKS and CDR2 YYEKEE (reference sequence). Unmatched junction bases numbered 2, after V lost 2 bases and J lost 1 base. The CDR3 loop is CASSFGDRSYEQYF. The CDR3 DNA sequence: TGTGCCAGCAGCTTTGGGGACAGGTCCTACGAGCAGTACTTC.

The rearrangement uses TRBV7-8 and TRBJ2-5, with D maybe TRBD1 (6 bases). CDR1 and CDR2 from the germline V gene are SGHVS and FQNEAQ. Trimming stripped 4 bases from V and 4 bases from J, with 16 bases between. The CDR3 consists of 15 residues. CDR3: CASSSGSGHRETQYF. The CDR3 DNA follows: TGTGCCAGCAGCTCGGGGTCGGGACACCGAGAGACCCAGTACTTC. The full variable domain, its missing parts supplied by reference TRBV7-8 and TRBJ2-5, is GAGVSQSPRYKVAKRGQDVALRCDPISGHVSLFWYQQALGQGPEFLTYFQNEAQLDKSGLPSDRFFAERPEGSVSTLKIQRTQQEDSAVYLCASSSGSGHRETQYFGPGTRLLVL.

The CDR3 bases are TGTGCCAGCAGCTTGGAATTATCCCACGAGCAGTACTTC. Translated, it gives CASSLELSHEQYF. The genes are TRBV5-6 and TRBJ2-7, with D uncertain. Trimming removed 0 bases from V and 5 bases from J, with 9 bases in between. This CDR3 region has 13 residues. Germline-derived CDR1 and CDR2 are SGHDT and YYEEEE.

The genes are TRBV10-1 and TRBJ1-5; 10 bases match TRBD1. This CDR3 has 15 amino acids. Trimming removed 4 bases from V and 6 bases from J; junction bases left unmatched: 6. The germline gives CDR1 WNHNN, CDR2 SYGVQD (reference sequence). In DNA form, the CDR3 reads TGCGCCAGCAGTGCGGGGACAGGGGCTGGTCAGCCCCAGCATTTT. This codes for CASSAGTGAGQPQHF.